The 9 T cell receptor beta chains below come from one sample, sequenced in a study of PD-1 blockade in classical Hodgkin lymphoma. No patient escaped relapse after autologous stem cell transplantation, and brentuximab vedotin exposure varied. Sequencing was performed with immunoSEQ multiplex PCR; in TCRdb, only in-frame clones are kept and a portion is missing. The data contain fewer than 25,000 clones, approximately 74% of them singletons. Source: peripheral blood mononuclear cells (PBMCs), taken at baseline. These receptors were taken from a human donor with classical Hodgkin lymphoma.

The J gene is TRBJ2-1, the V gene TRBV6-6; D ambiguous. The V end lost 6 bases, the J end lost 5 bases, and 11 bases lay between the germline ends. Germline V gene data show CDR1 as MNHNY and CDR2 as SVGAGI (reference sequence). This CDR3 has 13 residues. The CDR3 here is CASSYTLNNEQFF. Written as DNA, the CDR3 is TGTGCCAGCAGCTACACCCTAAACAATGAGCAGTTCTTC.

As for this clone: The sample has other DNA sequences that encode this CDR3 too. The gene calls are TRBV7-9 and TRBJ1-5; D call uncertain. V was clipped by 1 base and J by 4 bases, with 5 bases between them. CDR3 length equals 13 residues. Germline lookup yields CDR1 SEHNR and CDR2 FQNEAQ (reference sequence). The CDR3 coding sequence is TGTGCCAGCAGCTTAGGGCCAAATCAGCCCCAGCATTTT. Its protein product is CASSLGPNQPQHF.

This rearrangement joins TRBV4-3 to TRBJ2-3; the match to TRBD1 covers 9 bases. After removal of 1 base from V and 6 bases from J, the junction contained 8 bases not matched to a gene. CDR1 and CDR2 (germline): LGHNA, YSLEER. The CDR3 has 16 residues. CDR3 residues: CASSQAPGTGSDTQYF. For the CDR3, the DNA is TGCGCCAGCAGCCAAGCCCCCGGGACAGGGTCGGATACGCAGTATTTT.

In the case of this clone: A much larger clone lies one base from this, so it may be a read error. The identical CDR3 is also encoded by other nucleotide sequences in the sample. As DNA, the CDR3 is TGTGCCGTCGGTGGCGGGGCCGATGAAAAACTGTTTTTT. Translated, it gives CAVGGGADEKLFF. The chain joins TRBV10-3 to TRBJ1-4; D may be TRBD1 (5 bases). Germline V gene sequence: CDR1 ENHRY, CDR2 SYGVKD. V was trimmed by 11 bases and J by 6 bases, leaving 16 bases between them. This CDR3 has 13 amino acids.

The chain employs TRBV30 and TRBJ2-7; 7 bases are shared with TRBD1. The trim removed 5 bases at V and 0 bases at J, leaving 7 bases unmatched. The CDR3 spans 14 residues. Germline V lookup: CDR1 GTSNPN, CDR2 SVGIG (reference sequence). The CDR3 coding sequence is TGTGCCTGGGGGGACAGAGCGTCCTCCTACGAGCAGTACTTC. This codes for CAWGDRASSYEQYF.

This chain connects TRBV27 to TRBJ1-5; D remains unclear. The germline V and J ends were trimmed by 5 bases and 5 bases, with 19 bases remaining between them. Germline V CDR1 and CDR2: MNHEY, SMNVEV (reference sequence). This CDR3 is built from 16 residues. The CDR3, as DNA: TGTGCCAGCAGTCTTTACAGCGCCCGGTGGGATCAGCCCCAGCATTTT. It codes for CASSLYSARWDQPQHF.

The V call is TRBV4-3, the J call TRBJ2-3, with D maybe TRBD2 (6 bases). V lost 4 bases and J lost 2, with 19 bases in between. The CDR3 loop spans 17 amino acids. Germline CDR1 reads LGHNA; CDR2 reads YSLEER. CDR3 DNA sequence: TGCGCCAGCAGCCGCCGGAGGGCGGGCTCCCCCACAGATACGCAGTATTTT. Its protein is CASSRRRAGSPTDTQYF.

This chain uses TRBV30 with TRBJ2-3; no reliable D call. V was cut by 0 bases and J by 1 base, with 5 bases left in between. Per germline, CDR1 GTSNPN and CDR2 SVGIG (reference sequence). This CDR3 contains 13 residues. CDR3 loop: CAWSVTGTDTQYF. DNA for the CDR3: TGTGCCTGGAGTGTAACAGGCACAGATACGCAGTATTTT. Full variable domain (outside the CDR3, taken from reference TRBV30 and TRBJ2-3): SQTIHQWPATLVQPVGSPLSLECTVEGTSNPNLYWYRQAAGRGLQLLFYSVGIGQISSEVPQNLSASRPQDRQFILSSKKLLLSDSGFYLCAWSVTGTDTQYFGPGTRLTVL.

V and J are TRBV10-3 and TRBJ1-5; 10 bases agree with TRBD1. The CDR3 covers 17 residues. Germline loops: CDR1 ENHRY, CDR2 SYGVKD. J lost 0 bases, V lost 3 bases, and 5 bases had no gene match. CDR3 nucleotides: TGTGCCATCAGTGACGGACAGGGGGGGAATAGCAATCAGCCCCAGCATTTT. It encodes CAISDGQGGNSNQPQHF.